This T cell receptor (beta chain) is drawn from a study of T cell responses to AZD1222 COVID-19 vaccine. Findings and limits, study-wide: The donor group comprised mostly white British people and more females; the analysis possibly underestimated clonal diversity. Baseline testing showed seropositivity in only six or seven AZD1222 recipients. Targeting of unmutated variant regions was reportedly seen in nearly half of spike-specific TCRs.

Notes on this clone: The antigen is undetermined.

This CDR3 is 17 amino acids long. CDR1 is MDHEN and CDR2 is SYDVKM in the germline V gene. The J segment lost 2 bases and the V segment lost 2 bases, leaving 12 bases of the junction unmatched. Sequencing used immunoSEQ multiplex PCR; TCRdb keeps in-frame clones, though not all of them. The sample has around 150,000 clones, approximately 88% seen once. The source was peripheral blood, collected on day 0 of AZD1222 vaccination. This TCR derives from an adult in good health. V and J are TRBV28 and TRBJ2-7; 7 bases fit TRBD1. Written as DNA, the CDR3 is TGTGCCAGCAGTTTAAAGGGGACAGCGATCCTGGCCTACGAGCAGTACTTC. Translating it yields CASSLKGTAILAYEQYF.